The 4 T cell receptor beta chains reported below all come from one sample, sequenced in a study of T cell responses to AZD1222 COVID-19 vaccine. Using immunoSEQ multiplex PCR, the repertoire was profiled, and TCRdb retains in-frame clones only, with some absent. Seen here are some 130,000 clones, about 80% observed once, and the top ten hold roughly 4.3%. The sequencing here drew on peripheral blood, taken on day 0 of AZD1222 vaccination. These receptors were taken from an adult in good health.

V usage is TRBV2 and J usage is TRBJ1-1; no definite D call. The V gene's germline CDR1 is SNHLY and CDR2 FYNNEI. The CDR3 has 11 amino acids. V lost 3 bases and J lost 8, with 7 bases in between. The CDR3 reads CASSEAKEAFF. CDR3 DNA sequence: TGTGCCAGCAGTGAGGCTAAAGAAGCTTTCTTT.

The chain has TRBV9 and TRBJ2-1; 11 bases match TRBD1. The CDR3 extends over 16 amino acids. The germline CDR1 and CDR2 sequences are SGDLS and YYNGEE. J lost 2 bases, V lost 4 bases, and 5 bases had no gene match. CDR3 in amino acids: CASSPAGQGAYNEQFF. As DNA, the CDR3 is TGTGCCAGCAGCCCGGCGGGACAGGGGGCCTACAATGAGCAGTTCTTC.

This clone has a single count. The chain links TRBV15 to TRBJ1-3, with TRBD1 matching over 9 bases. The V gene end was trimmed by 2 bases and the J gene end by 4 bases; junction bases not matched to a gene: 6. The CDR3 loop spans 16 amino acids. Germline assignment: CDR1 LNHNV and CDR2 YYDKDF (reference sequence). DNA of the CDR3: TGTGCCACCAGCAGACAGTCCGGGACAGGGGGAAACACCATATATTTT. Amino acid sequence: CATSRQSGTGGNTIYF.

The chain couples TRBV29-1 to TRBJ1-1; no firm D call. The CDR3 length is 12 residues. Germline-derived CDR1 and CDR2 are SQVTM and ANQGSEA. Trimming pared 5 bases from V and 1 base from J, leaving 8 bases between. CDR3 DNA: TGCAGCGTTCACCCGGCGAACACTGAAGCTTTCTTT. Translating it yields CSVHPANTEAFF.